The source of this TCR beta chain is a study of blood T cell repertoires in COVID-19. Study at large: The samples span acute and convalescent COVID-19 from the United States, Italy and Spain. Nucleic acid was either cDNA or gDNA, and it came from T cells, B-cell-depleted T cells, or PBMCs.

The CDR3 totals 13 residues. V gave up 4 bases and J gave up 1 base, with 10 bases separating them. Germline V gene lookup returns CDR1 SQVTM and CDR2 ANQGSEA. How the authors handled the data: Estimated nucleated cell counts came from reference gene primer amplification. Produced via immunoSEQ multiplex PCR; TCRdb's table is partial and in-frame only. The V and J calls and clone size come from that table; D and trimming were worked out from the DNA. The sample consists of around 97,000 clones, roughly nine tenths of them appearing once. The rearrangement uses TRBV29-1 and TRBJ1-1; a weak D match, TRBD1 (5 bases). The TCR sequence derives from a human donor in a cohort sampled during active COVID-19. Sequencing was done on a sample of peripheral blood. CDR3 sequence: CSVGKGSNTEAFF. The CDR3 coding sequence is TGCAGCGTTGGTAAGGGGTCGAACACTGAAGCTTTCTTT.